These 32 T cell receptor beta chains were all obtained from the same sample, sequenced in a study of OX40 agonist ivuxolimab in advanced cancers. Clones were read by immunoSEQ multiplex PCR, and TCRdb kept only the in-frame ones, dropping some. Among fewer than 100,000 clones, approximately 93% were seen once, and the ten largest hold about 6.6%. Sequences were derived from CD4+ or CD8+ T cells sorted from blood, sampled in a trial of the OX40 agonist ivuxolimab. The receptors were sampled from an adult with an advanced solid tumor such as melanoma, head and neck, liver or kidney cancer.

The sample holds a few counts of this clone. J is TRBJ1-3 and V is TRBV27; tentative D call: TRBD1 (6 bases). The CDR3 contains 11 residues. The germline CDR1 and CDR2 sequences are MNHEY and SMNVEV (reference sequence). The V and J ends lost 6 bases and 7 bases respectively, with 7 bases between them. The CDR3 here is CASRTGNTIYF. DNA of the CDR3: TGTGCCAGCAGAACAGGGAACACCATATATTTT.

This chain uses TRBV12-5 with TRBJ1-2; tentatively, D is TRBD1 (5 bases). Germline V gives CDR1 LGHNT, CDR2 FRNRAP. This CDR3 has 14 amino acids. V lost 6 bases, J lost 4 bases, and 15 bases lay in between. As DNA, the CDR3 is TGTGCTAGTGGGGCAGAGGACACGGCCTATGGCTACACCTTC. It codes for CASGAEDTAYGYTF.

The chain carries TRBV7-2 and TRBJ1-6; D is unclear. The V end lost 5 bases, the J end lost 0 bases, and 14 bases lay between the germline ends. The CDR3 has 17 residues. CDR1 is SGHTA, CDR2 FQGNSA, per germline. CDR3 nucleotide sequence: TGTGCCAGCAGCCCCCGTGCAGGTGGCTCCTATAATTCACCCCTCCACTTT. It codes for CASSPRAGGSYNSPLHF.

The J gene is TRBJ1-1, the V gene TRBV27, with D perhaps TRBD1 (6 bases). Trimming took 5 bases from V and 5 from J, leaving 12 bases between them. CDR3 length equals 13 residues. Germline values: CDR1 MNHEY, CDR2 SMNVEV (reference sequence). Here the CDR3 reads CASSVGQSTEAFF. The CDR3 bases are TGTGCCAGCAGTGTAGGACAGTCAACTGAAGCTTTCTTT.

This clone was detected a few times. This chain joins TRBV2 and TRBJ1-5, with D unresolved. The CDR3 is 12 amino acids. The germline V gene encodes CDR1 SNHLY and CDR2 FYNNEI. Deletions cut 6 bases from V and 1 base from J, with 4 bases between. The CDR3, as DNA: TGTGCCAGCAGGGACAGCAATCAGCCCCAGCATTTT. It yields the protein CASRDSNQPQHF.

The rearrangement joins TRBV27 to TRBJ1-2; no reliable D call. Germline values: CDR1 MNHEY, CDR2 SMNVEV (reference sequence). Deletions cut 0 bases from V and 3 bases from J, with 11 bases between. CDR3 size: 15 residues. CDR3 sequence: CASSLSRNPHYGYTF. CDR3 DNA: TGTGCCAGCAGTTTATCTCGAAACCCCCACTATGGCTACACCTTC.

This clone showed up just once. The chain has TRBV27 and TRBJ1-5, with D maybe TRBD1 (6 bases). The CDR3 totals 15 residues. Trimming left V 6 bases short and J 6 bases short, with 18 bases between. Germline values: CDR1 MNHEY, CDR2 SMNVEV (reference sequence). Written as DNA, the CDR3 is TGTGCCAGCAGCCCCAAGGGGGGGCCCGGTCAGCCCCAGCATTTT. Its translation: CASSPKGGPGQPQHF.

This rearrangement joins TRBV7-2 to TRBJ2-3; 8 bases align to TRBD2. The CDR3 consists of 14 residues. Germline V gene lookup returns CDR1 SGHTA and CDR2 FQGNSA. V lost 2 bases to trimming and J lost 3 bases; unmatched junction nucleotides: 1. The CDR3 nucleotides read TGTGCCAGCAGCTTAAAGCGGGGGACAGATACGCAGTATTTT. It codes for CASSLKRGTDTQYF.

This clone was detected a few times. The V gene is TRBV19, the J gene TRBJ1-2, with 9 nucleotides matching TRBD1. Trimming at V came to 5 bases and at J to 4 bases, leaving 8 bases not matched to a gene. This CDR3 region has 15 residues. The V gene's germline CDR1 is LNHDA and CDR2 SQIVND (reference sequence). CDR3 protein: CASSPAGTGFYGYTF. The CDR3, as DNA: TGTGCCAGTAGTCCCGCCGGGACAGGGTTCTATGGCTACACCTTC.

The chain couples TRBV6-5 to TRBJ2-7; a weak D match, TRBD1 (6 bases). The CDR3 contains 15 residues. Trimming took off 2 bases at V and 1 base at J, with 12 bases between the two ends. Germline CDR1 MNHEY, CDR2 SVGAGI. In DNA form, the CDR3 reads TGTGCCAGCAGTTACGGGACACCTATTTCCTACGAGCAGTACTTC. The encoded protein is CASSYGTPISYEQYF.

This chain links TRBV11-3 with TRBJ2-3; unclear D gene. Trimming took 3 bases from V and 2 from J, leaving 6 bases between them. Germline V gives CDR1 SGHNT, CDR2 YENEEA. This CDR3 contains 13 residues. CDR3 residues: CASSFGDTDTQYF. The CDR3, as DNA: TGTGCCAGCAGCTTTGGGGACACAGATACGCAGTATTTT. The full variable domain, with the rest looked up from reference TRBV11-3 and TRBJ2-3, is EAGVVQSPRYKIIEKKQPVAFWCNPISGHNTLYWYLQNLGQGPELLIRYENEEAVDDSQLPKDRFSAERLKGVDSTLKIQPAELGDSAVYLCASSFGDTDTQYFGPGTRLTVL.

To note about this clone: An end of the junction differs from the germline gene, which may be a read error. The rearrangement uses TRBV7-7 and TRBJ1-3; D remains unclear. The CDR3 sequence is 15 residues long. Germline CDR1 SSHAT, CDR2 FNYEAQ (reference sequence). The CDR3 region is CASSLGQGSGNTIYF. The CDR3 DNA follows: TGTGCTAGCAGCTTAGGCCAAGGGTCTGGAAACACCATATATTTT.

V is TRBV7-9 and J is TRBJ2-5, with 7 bases identical to TRBD2. Germline V gives CDR1 SEHNR, CDR2 FQNEAQ (reference sequence). CDR3 length: 19 amino acids. Trimming removed 6 bases from V and 5 bases from J; junction bases left unmatched: 24. The CDR3 is CASSPERRGLAALGETQYF. CDR3 coding DNA: TGTGCCAGCAGTCCAGAGAGGAGAGGGCTAGCGGCCCTCGGGGAGACCCAGTACTTC.

The sample holds one count of this clone. This chain connects TRBV15 to TRBJ1-5; 7 nucleotides align to TRBD1. This CDR3 contains 15 residues. The J segment lost 6 bases and the V segment lost 5 bases, leaving 10 bases of the junction unmatched. Germline V lookup: CDR1 LNHNV, CDR2 YYDKDF (reference sequence). CDR3 sequence (DNA): TGTGCCACCAGCCCGCGACAGGGATTGGGTCAGCCCCAGCATTTT. Translating gives CATSPRQGLGQPQHF.

The rearrangement uses TRBV27 and TRBJ1-2; 7 bases line up with TRBD1. Trimming took 6 bases from V and 2 from J; bases not matched to a gene: 6. Germline loops: CDR1 MNHEY, CDR2 SMNVEV (reference sequence). The CDR3 is made up of 14 amino acids. The CDR3 DNA follows: TGTGCCAGCAGCCCAGACAGGGTAAACTATGGCTACACCTTC. Amino acids: CASSPDRVNYGYTF.

This chain joins TRBV29-1 and TRBJ2-7, with TRBD2 identical over 15 bases. The CDR3 contains 17 residues. Trimming at V came to 5 bases and at J to 3 bases, leaving 11 bases not matched to a gene. Germline CDR1 is SQVTM and CDR2 is ANQGSEA. As DNA, the CDR3 is TGCAGCGTTCGATCCAGGACTAGCGGGAGGGAAATCTACGAGCAGTACTTC. Translation: CSVRSRTSGREIYEQYF.

V and J are TRBV6-5 and TRBJ2-1, with 14 nucleotides matching TRBD2. The CDR3 is 15 amino acids. V trimming: 4 bases; J trimming: 7 bases; junction bases outside the gene matches: 3. Germline values: CDR1 MNHEY, CDR2 SVGAGI. The CDR3 is CASSSGLAGGNEQFF. The CDR3 DNA reads as TGTGCCAGCAGTTCCGGACTAGCGGGAGGTAATGAGCAGTTCTTC.

This chain uses TRBV6-1 with TRBJ1-4, with D maybe TRBD1 (6 bases). The CDR3 is 16 amino acids. Trimming removed 3 bases at V and 0 bases at J, with 11 bases between. Germline assignment: CDR1 MNHNS and CDR2 SASEGT. Written as DNA, the CDR3 is TGTGCCAGCAGTGATAAGGAGGGGGCAACTAATGAAAAACTGTTTTTT. It is translated as CASSDKEGATNEKLFF.

The CDR3 protein is CASSYRGEEQYF. The DNA for the CDR3 is TGTGCCAGTAGTTACAGGGGGGAGGAGCAGTACTTC. The chain combines TRBV19 with TRBJ2-7; 8 bases agree with TRBD1. Germline CDR1 and CDR2: LNHDA and SQIVND (reference sequence). The length of the CDR3 is 12 residues. Germline trimming cut 5 bases from V and 7 bases from J; bases unmatched to any gene: 4.

This chain connects TRBV5-1 to TRBJ2-2; D gene unclear. The ends were cut back, 0 bases at V and 1 base at J, with 13 bases in the middle. CDR3 length equals 17 residues. Germline loops: CDR1 SGHRS, CDR2 YFSETQ. This CDR3 is CASSLGLYVENTGELFF. In DNA, the CDR3 is TGCGCCAGCAGCTTGGGCCTCTACGTAGAGAACACCGGGGAGCTGTTTTTT.

This clone appeared a single time. The chain has TRBV6-4 and TRBJ2-1; TRBD2 agrees at 7 bases. The CDR3 extends over 18 amino acids. Germline V lookup: CDR1 MRHNA, CDR2 SNTAGT. V shed 0 bases and J 0 bases; nucleotides not matched to a gene: 8. The CDR3: CASSDSPSGGASYNEQFF. The CDR3 region has the DNA TGTGCCAGCAGTGACTCTCCTAGCGGAGGGGCCTCCTACAATGAGCAGTTCTTC.

The J gene is TRBJ1-2, the V gene TRBV5-4, with D tentatively TRBD1 (5 bases). The CDR3 is 13 amino acids. Between the trimmed V and J ends, which lost 5 bases and 6 bases, there was a span of 14 bases. Looked up from germline, CDR1 is SGHNT and CDR2 is YYREEE (reference sequence). CDR3 sequence: CASSGRGLDGYTF. DNA of the CDR3: TGTGCCAGCAGTGGGAGGGGTTTGGATGGCTACACCTTC. The complete variable domain, with remaining parts taken from reference TRBV5-4 and TRBJ1-2, reads ETGVTQSPTHLIKTRGQQVTLRCSSQSGHNTVSWYQQALGQGPQFIFQYYREEENGRGNFPPRFSGLQFPNYSSELNVNALELDDSALYLCASSGRGLDGYTFGSGTRLTVV.

The chain has TRBV11-2 and TRBJ2-5; the match to TRBD1 covers 8 bases. Germline V gene lookup returns CDR1 SGHAT and CDR2 FQNNGV. This CDR3 is 14 amino acids long. V was pared by 1 base and J by 4 bases, with 2 bases of the junction left unmatched. As DNA, the CDR3 is TGTGCCAGCAGCTTAGCGACAGGGGCAGAGACCCAGTACTTC. It is translated as CASSLATGAETQYF. Full variable domain (remainder filled in from reference TRBV11-2 and TRBJ2-5): EAGVAQSPRYKIIEKRQSVAFWCNPISGHATLYWYQQILGQGPKLLIQFQNNGVVDDSQLPKDRFSAERLKGVDSTLKIQPAKLEDSAVYLCASSLATGAETQYFGPGTRLLVL.

The chain links TRBV6-5 to TRBJ2-1; perhaps TRBD2 as D (6 bases). The CDR3 is 14 residues long. Germline V gene lookup returns CDR1 MNHEY and CDR2 SVGAGI. V was shortened by 2 bases and J by 4 bases, with 9 bases between the two germline ends. The CDR3 protein is CASSYRGTYNEQFF. The CDR3 DNA follows: TGTGCCAGCAGTTACAGAGGGACTTACAATGAGCAGTTCTTC.

The chain recombines TRBV27 with TRBJ2-3, with D uncertain. V lost 3 bases and J 0 bases, leaving 7 bases between the germline ends. The CDR3 totals 14 residues. Germline V gives CDR1 MNHEY, CDR2 SMNVEV (reference sequence). The CDR3 loop is CASSFIFSTDTQYF. In DNA, the CDR3 is TGTGCCAGCAGTTTTATATTTAGCACAGATACGCAGTATTTT.

This clone came up once. The CDR3 DNA sequence: TGCGCCAGCAGCCAATTGCTAGCGGGGCAATACACCGGGGAGCTGTTTTTT. Protein: CASSQLLAGQYTGELFF. The chain recombines TRBV4-1 with TRBJ2-2; 9 bases match TRBD2. Germline V gene data show CDR1 as MGHRA and CDR2 as YSYEKL. The CDR3 is 17 amino acids. J lost 3 bases, V lost 2 bases, and 7 bases had no gene match.

V and J are TRBV19 and TRBJ1-1; TRBD1 is a possible D gene (5 bases). Germline CDR1 LNHDA, CDR2 SQIVND (reference sequence). This CDR3 has 14 residues. Between the trimmed V and J ends, which lost 8 bases and 1 base, there was a span of 14 bases. CDR3 DNA sequence: TGTGCCAGTGGGTCCGGGACGGCGAACACTGAAGCTTTCTTT. Protein: CASGSGTANTEAFF.

This chain links TRBV9 with TRBJ2-1; D is possibly TRBD2 (5 bases). V lost 5 bases, J lost 0 bases, and 12 bases lay in between. There are 15 residues in the CDR3. CDR1 SGDLS and CDR2 YYNGEE come from the germline V gene. The CDR3 region is CASRMEGSSYNEQFF. The DNA of the CDR3 is TGTGCCAGCAGAATGGAAGGGAGCTCCTACAATGAGCAGTTCTTC.

The chain combines TRBV7-2 with TRBJ2-7, with 9 bases lining up with TRBD1. This CDR3 has 15 amino acids. Germline V gene lookup returns CDR1 SGHTA and CDR2 FQGNSA. Trimming at V came to 5 bases and at J to 4 bases, leaving 9 bases not matched to a gene. The CDR3 DNA sequence: TGTGCCAGCAGCCCACGGACAGGGGAATTATACGAGCAGTACTTC. Residues: CASSPRTGELYEQYF.

This clone came up a few times. The V and J genes are TRBV27 and TRBJ1-1, with unresolved D. Trimming pared 1 base from V and 2 bases from J, leaving 11 bases between. CDR3 length: 15 residues. Per germline, CDR1 MNHEY and CDR2 SMNVEV (reference sequence). Here the CDR3 DNA reads TGTGCCAGCAGTTTATGGGGAGTAGACAACACTGAAGCTTTCTTT. It encodes CASSLWGVDNTEAFF.

In this sample, this clone turned up once. This rearrangement joins TRBV10-2 to TRBJ2-1; D possibly corresponds to TRBD2 (6 bases). The CDR3 contains 14 residues. Germline loops: CDR1 WSHSY, CDR2 SAAADI. V was shortened by 6 bases and J by 8 bases, with 17 bases between the two germline ends. In DNA, the CDR3 is TGCGCCAGCAGCGAGGGAGGAGATATCTATGAGCAGTTCTTC. It codes for CASSEGGDIYEQFF.

The chain employs TRBV2 and TRBJ1-4; a possible D gene is TRBD1 (6 bases). Looked up from germline, CDR1 is SNHLY and CDR2 is FYNNEI. Trimming left V 6 bases short and J 8 bases short, with 16 bases between. This CDR3 is 14 amino acids long. DNA for the CDR3: TGTGCCAGCAGGGGGGCCCCGAGAGAGGAAAAACTGTTTTTT. Translation gives CASRGAPREEKLFF.